This TCR beta chain emerged from a study of cytomegalovirus exposure and HLA in healthy donors. The CDR3 contains 15 residues. Looked up from germline, CDR1 is MNHEY and CDR2 is SMNVEV (reference sequence). Trimming stripped 6 bases from V and 0 bases from J, with 11 bases between. The assay was immunoSEQ multiplex PCR, and TCRdb's table has in-frame clones only and misses some. The table has 190,000 or so clones, around 84% seen once. The TCR sequence derives from a woman aged 30 to 39 in good health and CMV-seropositive. The chain couples TRBV27 to TRBJ2-2; D is undetermined. Sequenced input: PBMCs. The CDR3 loop reads CASSQSGANTGELFF. As DNA, the CDR3 is TGTGCCAGCAGCCAATCGGGTGCGAACACCGGGGAGCTGTTTTTT.